This TCR beta chain is from a study of blood T cell repertoires in COVID-19. Whole-study context: T cells, B-cell-depleted T cells, or PBMCs provided the cDNA or gDNA that served as material.

Per the authors' pipeline: Using reference gene primer amplification, nucleated cell counts were estimated. The method was immunoSEQ multiplex PCR; TCRdb's version includes in-frame clones alone and lacks a portion of them. That table furnishes V, J and clone size, whereas the DNA furnished D and trimming. This table has about 130,000 clones, 85% to 90% appearing once. The CDR3 has 15 residues. Trimming at V came to 5 bases and at J to 0 bases, leaving 4 bases not matched to a gene. Germline V gives CDR1 LNHDA, CDR2 SQIVND (reference sequence). The chain has TRBV19 and TRBJ1-1; the match to TRBD1 covers 9 bases. The receptor's source is a man aged 80 or over with active or convalescent COVID-19. The specimen sequenced was peripheral blood. CDR3 region: CASSPRQGVNTEAFF. The CDR3, as DNA: TGTGCCAGTAGTCCCCGACAGGGGGTGAACACTGAAGCTTTCTTT.